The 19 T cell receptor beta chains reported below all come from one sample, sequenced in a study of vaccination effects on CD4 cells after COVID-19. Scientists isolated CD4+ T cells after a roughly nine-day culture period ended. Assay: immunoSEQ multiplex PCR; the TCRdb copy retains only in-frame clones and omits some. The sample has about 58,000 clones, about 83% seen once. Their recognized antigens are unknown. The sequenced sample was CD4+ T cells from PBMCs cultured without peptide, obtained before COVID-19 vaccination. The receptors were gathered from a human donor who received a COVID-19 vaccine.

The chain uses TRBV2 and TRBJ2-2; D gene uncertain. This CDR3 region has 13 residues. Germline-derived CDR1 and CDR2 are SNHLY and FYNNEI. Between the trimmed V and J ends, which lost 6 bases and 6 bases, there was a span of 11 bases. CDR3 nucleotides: TGTGCCAGCAGCAAGGTTCTATCCGGGGAGCTGTTTTTT. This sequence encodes CASSKVLSGELFF.

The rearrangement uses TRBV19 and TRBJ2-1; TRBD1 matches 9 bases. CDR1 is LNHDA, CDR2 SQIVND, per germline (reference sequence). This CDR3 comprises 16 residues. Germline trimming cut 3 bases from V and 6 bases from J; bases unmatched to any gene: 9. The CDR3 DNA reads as TGTGCCAGTAGTATTTATTTAGGACAGGGGTCCAATGAGCAGTTCTTC. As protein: CASSIYLGQGSNEQFF.

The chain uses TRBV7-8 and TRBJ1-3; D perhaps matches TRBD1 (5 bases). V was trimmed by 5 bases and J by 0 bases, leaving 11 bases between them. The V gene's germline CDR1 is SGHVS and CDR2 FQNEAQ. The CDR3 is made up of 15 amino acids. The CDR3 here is CASSGRGPSGNTIYF. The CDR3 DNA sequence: TGTGCCAGCAGCGGCCGGGGCCCCTCTGGAAACACCATATATTTT.

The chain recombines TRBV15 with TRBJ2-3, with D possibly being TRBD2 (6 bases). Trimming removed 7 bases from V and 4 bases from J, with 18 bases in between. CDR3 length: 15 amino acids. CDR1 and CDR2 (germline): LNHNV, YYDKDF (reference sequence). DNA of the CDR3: TGTGCCACCATGCTTCTGGGGAGGAGGGCAGATACGCAGTATTTT. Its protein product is CATMLLGRRADTQYF. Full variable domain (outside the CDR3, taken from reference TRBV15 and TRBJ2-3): DAMVIQNPRYQVTQFGKPVTLSCSQTLNHNVMYWYQQKSSQAPKLLFHYYDKDFNNEADTPDNFQSRRPNTSFCFLDIRSPGLGDTAMYLCATMLLGRRADTQYFGPGTRLTVL.

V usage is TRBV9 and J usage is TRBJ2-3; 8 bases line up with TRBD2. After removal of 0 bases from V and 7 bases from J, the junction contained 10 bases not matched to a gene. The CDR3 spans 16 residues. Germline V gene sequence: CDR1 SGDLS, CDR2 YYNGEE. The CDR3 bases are TGTGCCAGCAGCGTAGGGCCAGCGGGGGATTCTAATACGCAGTATTTT. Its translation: CASSVGPAGDSNTQYF. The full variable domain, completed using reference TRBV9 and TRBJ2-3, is DSGVTQTPKHLITATGQRVTLRCSPRSGDLSVYWYQQSLDQGLQFLIQYYNGEERAKGNILERFSAQQFPDLHSELNLSSLELGDSALYFCASSVGPAGDSNTQYFGPGTRLTVL.

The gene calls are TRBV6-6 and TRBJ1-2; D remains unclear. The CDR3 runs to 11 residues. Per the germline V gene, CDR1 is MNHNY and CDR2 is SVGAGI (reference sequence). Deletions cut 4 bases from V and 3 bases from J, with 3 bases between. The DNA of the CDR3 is TGTGCCAGCAGTTCTGACTATGGCTACACCTTC. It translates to CASSSDYGYTF.

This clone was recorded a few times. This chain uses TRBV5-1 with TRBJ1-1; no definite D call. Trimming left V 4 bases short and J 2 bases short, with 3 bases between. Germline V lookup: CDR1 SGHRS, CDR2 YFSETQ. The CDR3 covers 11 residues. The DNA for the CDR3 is TGCGCCAGCAGCCTAAACACTGAAGCTTTCTTT. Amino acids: CASSLNTEAFF.

Written as DNA, the CDR3 is TGTGCCAGCTCACGACAGAGCAATCAGCCCCAGCATTTT. Protein sequence: CASSRQSNQPQHF. The chain employs TRBV7-9 and TRBJ1-5; tentatively, D is TRBD1 (5 bases). With 8 bases removed from V and 1 base from J, the gap between germline ends came to 9 bases. This CDR3 contains 13 residues. Germline loops: CDR1 SEHNR, CDR2 FQNEAQ (reference sequence).

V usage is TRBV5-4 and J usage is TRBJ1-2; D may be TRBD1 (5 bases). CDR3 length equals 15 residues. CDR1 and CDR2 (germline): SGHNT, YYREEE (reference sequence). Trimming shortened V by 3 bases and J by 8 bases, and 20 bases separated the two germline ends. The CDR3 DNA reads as TGTGCCAGCAGCTCCTCCACCGGACTGAGGGACGGCTACACCTTC. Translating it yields CASSSSTGLRDGYTF.

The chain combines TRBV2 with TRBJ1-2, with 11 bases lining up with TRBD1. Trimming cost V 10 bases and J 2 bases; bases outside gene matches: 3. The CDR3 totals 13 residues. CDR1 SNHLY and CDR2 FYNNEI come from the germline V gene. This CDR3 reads CAKRDRGNYGYTF. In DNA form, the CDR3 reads TGTGCCAAACGGGACAGGGGGAACTATGGCTACACCTTC.

The CDR3 bases are TGCGCCAGCAGCCGTACAGCTACCGGGGAGCTGTTTTTT. This sequence encodes CASSRTATGELFF. The chain employs TRBV5-1 and TRBJ2-2; D unresolved. Trimming shortened V by 4 bases and J by 5 bases, and 9 bases separated the two germline ends. In germline, CDR1 is SGHRS, CDR2 YFSETQ. The CDR3 runs 13 residues.

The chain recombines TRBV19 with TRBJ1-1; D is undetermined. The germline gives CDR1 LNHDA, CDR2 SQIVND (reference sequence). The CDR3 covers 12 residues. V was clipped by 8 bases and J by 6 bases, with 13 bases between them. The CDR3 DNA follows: TGTGCCAGTTCACCCCAATATGCTGAAGCTTTCTTT. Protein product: CASSPQYAEAFF.

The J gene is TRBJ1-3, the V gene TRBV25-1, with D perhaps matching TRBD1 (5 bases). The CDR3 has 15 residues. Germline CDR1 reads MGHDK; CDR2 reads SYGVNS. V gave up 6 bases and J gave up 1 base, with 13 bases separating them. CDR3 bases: TGTGCCAGCAGCAGCGCCCAGGGATCTGGAAACACCATATATTTT. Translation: CASSSAQGSGNTIYF. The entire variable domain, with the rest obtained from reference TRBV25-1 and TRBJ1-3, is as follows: EADIYQTPRYLVIGTGKKITLECSQTMGHDKMYWYQQDPGMELHLIHYSYGVNSTEKGDLSSESTVSRIRTEHFPLTLESARPSHTSQYLCASSSAQGSGNTIYFGEGSWLTVV.

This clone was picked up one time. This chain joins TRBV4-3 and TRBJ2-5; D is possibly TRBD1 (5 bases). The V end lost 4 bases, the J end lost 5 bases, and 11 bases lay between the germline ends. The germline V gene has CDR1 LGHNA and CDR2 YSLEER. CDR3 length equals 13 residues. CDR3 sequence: CASSRQGGETQYF. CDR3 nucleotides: TGCGCCAGCAGCCGGCAGGGTGGCGAGACCCAGTACTTC.

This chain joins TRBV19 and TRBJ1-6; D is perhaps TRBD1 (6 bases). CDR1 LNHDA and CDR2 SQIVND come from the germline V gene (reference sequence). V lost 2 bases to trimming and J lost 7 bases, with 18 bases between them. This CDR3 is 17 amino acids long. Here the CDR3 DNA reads TGTGCCAGTAGTATATTTTCTCGGTGGCAGGGGAATTCACCCCTCCACTTT. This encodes CASSIFSRWQGNSPLHF.

The CDR3 coding sequence is TGTGCCAGCAGTTCAAGTGGACAGTTCCAAGAGACCCAGTACTTC. Protein sequence: CASSSSGQFQETQYF. The genes are TRBV27 and TRBJ2-5, with D perhaps matching TRBD1 (6 bases). Trimming cost V 4 bases and J 1 base, with 13 bases left between them. The CDR3 length is 15 residues. CDR1 MNHEY and CDR2 SMNVEV come from the germline V gene (reference sequence).

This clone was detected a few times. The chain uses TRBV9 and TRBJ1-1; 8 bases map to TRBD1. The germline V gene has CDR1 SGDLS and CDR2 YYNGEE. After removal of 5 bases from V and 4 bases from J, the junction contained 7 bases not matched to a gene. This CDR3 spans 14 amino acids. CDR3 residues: CASSGETGGTEAFF. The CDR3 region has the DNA TGTGCCAGCAGTGGTGAAACAGGGGGCACTGAAGCTTTCTTT.

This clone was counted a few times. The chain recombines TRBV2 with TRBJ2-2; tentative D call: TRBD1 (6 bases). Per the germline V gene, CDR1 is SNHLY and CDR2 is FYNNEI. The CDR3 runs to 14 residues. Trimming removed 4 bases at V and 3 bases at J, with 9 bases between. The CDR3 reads CASSVAGDTGELFF. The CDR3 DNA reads TGTGCCAGCAGTGTTGCAGGGGACACCGGGGAGCTGTTTTTT.

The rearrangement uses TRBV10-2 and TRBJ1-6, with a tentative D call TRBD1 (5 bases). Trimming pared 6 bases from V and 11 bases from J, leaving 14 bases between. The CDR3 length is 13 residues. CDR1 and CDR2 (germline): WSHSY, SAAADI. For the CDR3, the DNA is TGCGCCAGCAGCAGTCTACAGGACCCACCCCTCCACTTT. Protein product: CASSSLQDPPLHF.